This TCR beta chain was recorded in a study of T-cell reconstitution after alpha-beta-depleted transplantation in children. Whole-study results and caveats: Day-60 TCRbeta diversity that was high in some patients was derived from surviving recipient T cells and thymic progenitors. One year after transplant, T-cell counts and diversity came mostly from newly produced T cells. About two months after transplant, alpha-beta T cells reportedly came from several hundred expanded graft clones.

CDR1 is MDHEN and CDR2 is SYDVKM in the germline V gene. The CDR3 runs to 16 residues. V lost 3 bases and J lost 5, with 19 bases in between. Preparing the TCRbeta library involved the use of unique molecular identifiers. TCRdb itself ran the PCR reads through MiXCR, one entry per CDR3 protein. This sample has 480,000 or so distinct CDR3 sequences, with roughly a tenth found just once. This clonotype was seen at least ten times. Antigen: not known. The receptor's source is a child aged 2-15 years with inherited bone marrow failure, due to receive a stem cell transplant. This rearrangement joins TRBV28 to TRBJ1-1, with D possibly matching TRBD1 (5 bases). Specimen: PBMCs, collected before TCRalphabeta/CD19-depleted stem cell transplant. For the CDR3, the DNA is TGTGCCAGCAGTTTTCAGGGTAGGGTCCGTCGTACTGAAGCTTTCTTT. This codes for CASSFQGRVRRTEAFF.